This T cell receptor (beta chain) was observed in a study of siplizumab effects on memory and regulatory T cells. Study outcomes and limitations: Apparently more diverse than memory cells, naive T cells also seemed major alloresponse contributors. Alloreactive sequences whose origin lay in unstimulated CD4+ memory cells were significantly reduced by siplizumab.

TCRdb keeps only in-frame clones here, not all; method: immunoSEQ multiplex PCR. The repertoire holds approximately 56,000 clones, with just over 95% as singletons. This CDR3 is 14 amino acids long. Looked up from germline, CDR1 is LNHDA and CDR2 is SQIVND (reference sequence). The J segment lost 0 bases and the V segment lost 7 bases, leaving 1 base of the junction unmatched. Sequenced unstimulated subsets in three donor pairs: CD4+ naive, CD4+ memory, CD8+ naive, CD8+ effector memory, CD8+ TEMRA. Comment on this clone: The antigen is undetermined.

The chain combines TRBV19 with TRBJ2-3, with 10 nucleotides matching TRBD2. This TCR came from a human donor in good health. The source material was naive CD8+ T cells sorted from blood. This CDR3 reads CASKREGSTDTQYF. The CDR3 region has the DNA TGTGCCAGTAAGCGGGAGGGAAGCACAGATACGCAGTATTTT.